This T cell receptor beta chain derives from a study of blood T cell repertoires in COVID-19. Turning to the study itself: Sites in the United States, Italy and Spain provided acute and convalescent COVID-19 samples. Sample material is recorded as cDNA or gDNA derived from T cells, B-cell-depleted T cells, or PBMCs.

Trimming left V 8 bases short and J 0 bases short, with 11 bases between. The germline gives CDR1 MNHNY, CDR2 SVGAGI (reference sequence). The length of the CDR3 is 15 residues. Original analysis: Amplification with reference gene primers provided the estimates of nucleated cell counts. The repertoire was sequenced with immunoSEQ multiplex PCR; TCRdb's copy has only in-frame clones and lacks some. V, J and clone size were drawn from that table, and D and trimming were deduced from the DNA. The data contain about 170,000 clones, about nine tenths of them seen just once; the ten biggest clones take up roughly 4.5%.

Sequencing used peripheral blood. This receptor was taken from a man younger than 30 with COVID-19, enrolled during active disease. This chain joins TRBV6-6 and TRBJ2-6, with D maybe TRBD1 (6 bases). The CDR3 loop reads CASGEGGSGANVLTF. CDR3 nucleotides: TGTGCCAGCGGGGAAGGGGGCTCTGGGGCCAACGTCCTGACTTTC.